Presented here are 30 T cell receptor beta chains from one specimen sequenced in a study of cytomegalovirus exposure and HLA in healthy donors. Primers: 60 Vbeta forward and 13 Jbeta reverse. Some clones are missing from TCRdb's copy, which holds only in-frame ones; the method was immunoSEQ multiplex PCR. Of 120,000 or so clones in the sample, 55% to 75% are singletons; the top ten hold 8% to 8.5%. Source material: PBMCs. The receptors here all came from a woman in her 40s in good health and CMV-seropositive.

This chain links TRBV7-9 with TRBJ2-5; 7 nucleotides line up with TRBD1. Germline V gene lookup returns CDR1 SEHNR and CDR2 FQNEAQ (reference sequence). V lost 5 bases to trimming and J lost 2 bases; unmatched junction nucleotides: 8. The CDR3 extends over 15 amino acids. The CDR3 DNA reads as TGTGCCAGCAGCGCTCGAGGGGACAGTCAAGAGACCCAGTACTTC. This gives the protein CASSARGDSQETQYF.

This clone appeared a few times. The DNA for the CDR3 is TGTGCCACCACGATCGACAGGGCAACCGGGGAGCTGTTTTTT. Its translation: CATTIDRATGELFF. The rearrangement joins TRBV2 to TRBJ2-2, with 7 bases fitting TRBD1. Per the germline V gene, CDR1 is SNHLY and CDR2 is FYNNEI. The ends lost 10 bases at V and 5 bases at J; junction bases unmatched: 10. This CDR3 contains 14 residues.

This clone has a single count. The chain recombines TRBV13 with TRBJ1-1, with TRBD1 as a possible D gene (5 bases). V lost 4 bases and J lost 4, with 7 bases in between. There are 12 residues in the CDR3. The germline gives CDR1 PRHDT, CDR2 FYEKMQ (reference sequence). The CDR3 region has the DNA TGTGCCAGCAGCTCTCAGGGCACTGAAGCTTTCTTT. It codes for CASSSQGTEAFF.

This clone was counted only a few times. Different DNA sequences within this sample yield the same CDR3. The J gene is TRBJ1-1, the V gene TRBV6-5; D is unclear. CDR3 length: 13 amino acids. Germline CDR1 reads MNHEY; CDR2 reads SVGAGI. Trimming stripped 6 bases from V and 0 bases from J, with 8 bases between. In DNA form, the CDR3 reads TGTGCCAGCAGCCCGACTGTGAACACTGAAGCTTTCTTT. The encoded protein is CASSPTVNTEAFF.

The gene calls are TRBV7-2 and TRBJ2-5; D might be TRBD2 (5 bases). The germline V gene has CDR1 SGHTA and CDR2 FQGNSA. This CDR3 has 15 amino acids. The V end lost 3 bases, the J end lost 5 bases, and 16 bases lay between the germline ends. CDR3 region: CASSLRRTLGETQYF. The DNA for the CDR3 is TGTGCCAGCAGCTTGAGGAGGACGCTTGGGGAGACCCAGTACTTC.

The gene calls are TRBV7-2 and TRBJ2-7; D perhaps matches TRBD1 (5 bases). The V gene lost 3 bases and the J gene lost 6 bases, with 9 bases spanning the gap. CDR1 is SGHTA, CDR2 FQGNSA, per germline. CDR3 length equals 12 residues. The DNA of the CDR3 is TGTGCCAGCAGCTTCTCCAGGGCCGAGCAGTACTTC. Amino acids: CASSFSRAEQYF.

The chain combines TRBV5-4 with TRBJ2-6, with D possibly being TRBD1 (6 bases). V lost 5 bases to trimming and J lost 0 bases, with 18 bases between them. CDR1 and CDR2 from the germline V gene are SGHNT and YYREEE (reference sequence). The CDR3 length is 18 residues. CDR3 protein: CASRSTDRTRSGANVLTF. DNA for the CDR3: TGTGCCAGCAGATCTACTGACAGGACTCGCTCTGGGGCCAACGTCCTGACTTTC.

The chain uses TRBV7-2 and TRBJ1-6, with a weak D call TRBD1 (5 bases). Per the germline V gene, CDR1 is SGHTA and CDR2 is FQGNSA. This CDR3 is 14 amino acids long. Trimming pared 5 bases from V and 10 bases from J, leaving 15 bases between. CDR3 coding DNA: TGTGCCAGCAGCCCGCAATGGGGGGAGTCACCCCTCCACTTT. This encodes CASSPQWGESPLHF.

The chain combines TRBV7-2 with TRBJ1-1; no reliable D call. Trimming pared 3 bases from V and 8 bases from J, leaving 7 bases between. CDR1 and CDR2 from the germline V gene are SGHTA and FQGNSA. The CDR3 is made up of 11 amino acids. CDR3 amino acids: CASSFGLEAFF. The CDR3 nucleotides read TGTGCCAGCAGCTTTGGCCTGGAAGCTTTCTTT.

V gene TRBV6-5 combines with J gene TRBJ1-2, with unresolved D. The CDR3 extends over 14 amino acids. Germline CDR1 MNHEY, CDR2 SVGAGI. V was trimmed by 6 bases and J by 4 bases, leaving 15 bases between them. The CDR3 DNA follows: TGTGCCAGCAGGAATCGGCAGGAGGCCTATGGCTACACCTTC. It translates to CASRNRQEAYGYTF.

The sample holds a few counts of this clone. The chain has TRBV7-3 and TRBJ2-1; tentative D call: TRBD2 (6 bases). The CDR3 sequence is 15 residues long. Germline V gene data show CDR1 as SGHTA and CDR2 as FQGTGA. Trimming took off 3 bases at V and 3 bases at J, with 12 bases between the two ends. CDR3: CASSFEGLSYNEQFF. As DNA, the CDR3 is TGTGCCAGCAGCTTCGAGGGACTGAGCTACAATGAGCAGTTCTTC.

This clone was detected once. CDR3 nucleotides: TGTGCCAGCTCACCAAATGGAGGGGGGGCCAATGAGCAGTTCTTC. This gives the protein CASSPNGGGANEQFF. The chain uses TRBV18 and TRBJ2-1; D possibly corresponds to TRBD2 (7 bases). Per germline, CDR1 KGHSH and CDR2 LQKENI. Trimming cost V 2 bases and J 6 bases, with 14 bases left between them. The CDR3 length is 15 residues.

In its sample, this clone was seen a few times. The CDR3 nucleotides are TGTGCCAGCAGTCGGGGGACAGGGCTTAACGAGCAGTACTTC. Amino acid sequence: CASSRGTGLNEQYF. J is TRBJ2-7 and V is TRBV6-5; 9 bases agree with TRBD1. Germline assignment: CDR1 MNHEY and CDR2 SVGAGI. With 5 bases clipped from V and 5 bases from J, the junction kept 7 bases outside the gene matches. CDR3 length: 14 residues.

This chain connects TRBV5-1 to TRBJ1-2, with unresolved D. V was trimmed by 0 bases and J by 3 bases, leaving 12 bases between them. Germline V gene lookup returns CDR1 SGHRS and CDR2 YFSETQ. The CDR3 extends over 15 amino acids. The DNA for the CDR3 is TGCGCCAGCAGCTTGGAGGAGGGATTAGACTATGGCTACACCTTC. Translation: CASSLEEGLDYGYTF.

The chain joins TRBV5-4 to TRBJ1-1; TRBD1 matches 8 bases. CDR3 length: 16 amino acids. The germline V gene encodes CDR1 SGHNT and CDR2 YYREEE (reference sequence). Germline trimming cut 0 bases from V and 0 bases from J; bases unmatched to any gene: 4. CDR3 DNA: TGTGCCAGCAGCTTGGGACAGGGGTCGTTGAACACTGAAGCTTTCTTT. Residues: CASSLGQGSLNTEAFF. Full variable domain (remainder filled in from reference TRBV5-4 and TRBJ1-1): ETGVTQSPTHLIKTRGQQVTLRCSSQSGHNTVSWYQQALGQGPQFIFQYYREEENGRGNFPPRFSGLQFPNYSSELNVNALELDDSALYLCASSLGQGSLNTEAFFGQGTRLTVV.

The chain is built from TRBV5-1 and TRBJ1-1, with D unclear. This CDR3 comprises 13 residues. V lost 0 bases and J lost 8, with 11 bases in between. From germline, CDR1 is SGHRS and CDR2 YFSETQ. The CDR3, as DNA: TGCGCCAGCAGCTTGGGGGCATTAACAGAAGCTTTCTTT. Protein product: CASSLGALTEAFF.

The J gene is TRBJ1-1, the V gene TRBV5-4, with 7 bases aligning to TRBD1. V lost 4 bases, J lost 0 bases, and 6 bases stayed unmatched. The germline CDR1 and CDR2 sequences are SGHNT and YYREEE (reference sequence). CDR3 size: 15 residues. The CDR3 DNA reads as TGTGCCAGCAGCCCAAGGGACAGATTGAACACTGAAGCTTTCTTT. Translated, it gives CASSPRDRLNTEAFF.

This clone was counted only a few times. The rearrangement uses TRBV2 and TRBJ1-6, with 7 bases matching TRBD1. After removal of 6 bases from V and 5 bases from J, the junction contained 4 bases not matched to a gene. The germline V gene encodes CDR1 SNHLY and CDR2 FYNNEI. This CDR3 has 14 residues. This CDR3 is CASRNRGDNSPLHF. In DNA form, the CDR3 reads TGTGCCAGCAGGAACAGGGGAGATAATTCACCCCTCCACTTT.

The chain carries TRBV11-2 and TRBJ1-4, with 8 bases identical to TRBD1. The CDR3 contains 18 residues. Germline V gene sequence: CDR1 SGHAT, CDR2 FQNNGV. The V gene end was trimmed by 5 bases and the J gene end by 2 bases; junction bases not matched to a gene: 13. The CDR3 loop reads CASSRWTGRSATNEKLFF. In nucleotides, the CDR3 is TGTGCCAGCAGCCGATGGACAGGGAGGTCCGCGACTAATGAAAAACTGTTTTTT.

V usage is TRBV5-6 and J usage is TRBJ1-1; 9 bases align to TRBD1. The CDR3 contains 15 residues. V shed 3 bases, J shed 1 base, and the junction held 4 bases outside the gene matches. CDR1 SGHDT and CDR2 YYEEEE come from the germline V gene. CDR3 region: CASSSPGQGNTEAFF. DNA for the CDR3: TGTGCCAGCAGCTCTCCGGGACAGGGGAACACTGAAGCTTTCTTT.

The chain is built from TRBV6-5 and TRBJ1-2; no clear D. V lost 7 bases to trimming and J lost 8 bases, with 20 bases between them. The CDR3 contains 14 residues. Germline lookup yields CDR1 MNHEY and CDR2 SVGAGI. The CDR3 spells CASTPSGPLEGYTF. CDR3 coding DNA: TGTGCCAGCACCCCCAGTGGCCCACTGGAGGGCTACACCTTC.

The chain joins TRBV25-1 to TRBJ2-5; 8 nucleotides agree with TRBD2. J gave up 2 bases and V 5 bases, and 4 bases lay outside the gene matches. The CDR3 sequence is 14 residues long. Germline CDR1 and CDR2: MGHDK and SYGVNS. CDR3 protein: CASSPPGGQETQYF. The CDR3 DNA reads TGTGCCAGCAGTCCCCCGGGGGGGCAAGAGACCCAGTACTTC.

This clone was observed a handful of times. The chain has TRBV7-9 and TRBJ1-3; D gene ambiguous. The germline V gene has CDR1 SEHNR and CDR2 FQNEAQ (reference sequence). The CDR3 is 15 amino acids. Between the trimmed V and J ends, which lost 1 base and 0 bases, there was a span of 7 bases. The CDR3 sequence is CASSLVAPSGNTIYF. In DNA form, the CDR3 reads TGTGCCAGCAGCTTAGTAGCCCCCTCTGGAAACACCATATATTTT.

The chain recombines TRBV7-9 with TRBJ1-6; D is ambiguous. The CDR3 runs to 14 residues. The V end was cut by 3 bases, the J end by 7 bases, with 10 bases between. Germline CDR1 reads SEHNR; CDR2 reads FQNEAQ (reference sequence). This chain's CDR3 is CASSFWSQNSPLHF. CDR3 bases: TGTGCCAGCAGCTTTTGGTCGCAGAATTCACCCCTCCACTTT.

This sequence joins TRBV2 and TRBJ2-2; the D gene is possibly TRBD1 (8 bases). The ends were cut back, 7 bases at V and 3 bases at J, with 15 bases in the middle. The V gene's germline CDR1 is SNHLY and CDR2 FYNNEI. CDR3 size: 15 residues. The CDR3 bases are TGTGCCAGCACCCGGACAGGGAGGGACACCGGGGAGCTGTTTTTT. Protein: CASTRTGRDTGELFF.

Written as DNA, the CDR3 is TGTGCCAGCAGATGGGGACTCGGGGAAACAGATACGCAGTATTTT. It is translated as CASRWGLGETDTQYF. The chain uses TRBV7-2 and TRBJ2-3; D is possibly TRBD2 (6 bases). CDR1 and CDR2 from the germline V gene are SGHTA and FQGNSA. The CDR3 is 15 residues long. V was cut by 6 bases and J by 3 bases, with 16 bases left in between.

The rearrangement links TRBV11-3 to TRBJ2-1; 8 bases map to TRBD2. CDR1 SGHNT and CDR2 YENEEA come from the germline V gene. The V segment lost 0 bases and the J segment 7 bases; nucleotides outside the gene matches: 5. The CDR3 length is 15 residues. The CDR3 here is CASSLDRGGRNEQFF. As DNA, the CDR3 is TGTGCCAGCAGCTTAGATCGGGGGGGCCGAAATGAGCAGTTCTTC.

The chain has TRBV4-1 and TRBJ2-7; tentative D call: TRBD2 (5 bases). Germline V CDR1 and CDR2: MGHRA, YSYEKL. This CDR3 is 14 amino acids long. V gave up 6 bases and J gave up 3 bases, with 15 bases separating them. CDR3: CASSALEEGYEQYF. CDR3 nucleotide sequence: TGCGCCAGCAGTGCTCTCGAAGAGGGCTACGAGCAGTACTTC.

The rearrangement uses TRBV7-8 and TRBJ1-1; D remains ambiguous. Trimming shortened V by 1 base and J by 7 bases, and 10 bases separated the two germline ends. There are 13 residues in the CDR3. Per germline, CDR1 SGHVS and CDR2 FQNEAQ. In nucleotides, the CDR3 is TGTGCCAGCAGCTTAGTTTATTCGGTTGAAGCTTTCTTT. This codes for CASSLVYSVEAFF.

The chain uses TRBV19 and TRBJ2-5, with 12 bases lining up with TRBD2. The germline gives CDR1 LNHDA, CDR2 SQIVND (reference sequence). The ends lost 4 bases at V and 8 bases at J; junction bases unmatched: 11. The CDR3 has 16 residues. In DNA form, the CDR3 reads TGTGCCAGTAGTACGCCCGAGTCGACTAGCGGGGGTACCCAGTACTTC. This translates into CASSTPESTSGGTQYF.